One sample yielded the 19 T cell receptor beta chains listed below, sequenced in a study of T-cell reconstitution after alpha-beta-depleted transplantation in children. As it was prepared, the TCRbeta library received unique molecular identifiers. TCRdb ran MiXCR on the PCR reads and lists one entry per CDR3 protein. Here the sample spans about 600,000 distinct CDR3 sequences, over 10% being singletons. The sample was PBMCs, mostly from graft donor cells, taken 360 days after TCRalphabeta/CD19-depleted stem cell transplant. Source of these receptors: a male patient aged 10-17 years who had a stem cell transplant for acute myeloid leukemia, so the T cells may come from the graft donor.

This clonotype was found a few times. The chain combines TRBV12-3 or TRBV12-4 with TRBJ2-3; D perhaps matches TRBD2 (5 bases). The CDR3 length is 16 residues. V dropped 4 bases and J dropped 4 bases, with 18 bases sitting between them. The CDR3 here is CASSSWLGDKADTQYF. CDR3 nucleotides: TGTGCCAGCAGTTCTTGGTTGGGAGATAAGGCAGATACGCAGTATTTT.

The rearrangement joins TRBV12-3 or TRBV12-4 to TRBJ1-2; TRBD1 aligns across 7 bases. The CDR3 loop spans 14 amino acids. V lost 2 bases to trimming and J lost 8 bases; unmatched junction nucleotides: 8. CDR3 DNA: TGTGCCAGCAGTTTATACCAGGGGGTAGGAGGCTACACCTTC. Translating gives CASSLYQGVGGYTF.

This sequence joins TRBV4-3 and TRBJ2-1, with D uncertain. Per the germline V gene, CDR1 is LGHNA and CDR2 is YSLEER. Trimming removed 3 bases from V and 2 bases from J, with 14 bases in between. This CDR3 comprises 16 residues. The CDR3 loop reads CASSQSDLNPYNEQFF. The CDR3 DNA reads as TGCGCCAGCAGCCAGTCTGACTTAAATCCCTACAATGAGCAGTTCTTC.

The chain uses TRBV20-1 and TRBJ2-1, with 9 bases lining up with TRBD2. The V gene end was trimmed by 3 bases and the J gene end by 16 bases; junction bases not matched to a gene: 7. CDR1 is DFQATT and CDR2 is SNEGSKA in the germline V gene (reference sequence). The CDR3 has 11 residues. CDR3 protein: CSARFLAGPFF. In DNA, the CDR3 is TGCAGTGCTAGGTTCCTAGCGGGACCATTCTTC.

The sample holds a few counts of this clonotype. The chain has TRBV20-1 and TRBJ2-3; 10 nucleotides align to TRBD2. The CDR3 has 14 amino acids. V shed 6 bases, J shed 1 base, and the junction held 4 bases outside the gene matches. Germline V gene data show CDR1 as DFQATT and CDR2 as SNEGSKA (reference sequence). CDR3 protein: CSAAGTSGTDTQYF. The CDR3 DNA reads as TGCAGTGCAGCCGGGACTAGCGGCACAGATACGCAGTATTTT.

This sequence joins TRBV15 and TRBJ2-3, with D perhaps being TRBD1 or TRBD2 (5 bases each). Germline CDR1 is LNHNV and CDR2 is YYDKDF (reference sequence). Trimming removed 0 bases at V and 4 bases at J, with 11 bases between. This CDR3 spans 15 amino acids. The CDR3 DNA is TGTGCCACCAGCAGAGACGGGAAGGGGTCAGATACGCAGTATTTT. It translates to CATSRDGKGSDTQYF.

This clonotype was recorded a few times. This rearrangement joins TRBV9 to TRBJ2-7, with D perhaps TRBD2 (5 bases). CDR1 SGDLS and CDR2 YYNGEE come from the germline V gene. CDR3 length: 14 residues. V was cut by 4 bases and J by 5 bases, with 16 bases left in between. The CDR3 loop is CASSPQLVIHEQYF. The CDR3 DNA reads TGTGCCAGCAGCCCACAACTAGTAATCCACGAGCAGTACTTC.

The chain recombines TRBV24-1 with TRBJ2-1; TRBD2 aligns across 8 bases. Germline-derived CDR1 and CDR2 are KGHDR and SFDVKD. The CDR3 totals 18 residues. Trimming took 3 bases from V and 0 from J; bases not matched to a gene: 9. The CDR3 region has the DNA TGTGCCACCAGTGATATCGGGCCCAGCGGGGGCTCCTACAATGAGCAGTTCTTC. Translating it yields CATSDIGPSGGSYNEQFF.

This clonotype was counted between two and nine times. This sequence joins TRBV20-1 and TRBJ2-7, with 14 bases lining up with TRBD2. The V gene's germline CDR1 is DFQATT and CDR2 SNEGSKA (reference sequence). The CDR3 spans 17 residues. The J segment lost 2 bases and the V segment lost 5 bases, leaving 11 bases of the junction unmatched. The CDR3: CSASPGLAGEFPYEQYF. CDR3 nucleotides: TGCAGTGCTTCCCCGGGACTAGCGGGAGAATTCCCCTACGAGCAGTACTTC.

This clonotype was picked up a small number of times. The J gene is TRBJ2-7, the V gene TRBV20-1; D may be TRBD2 (5 bases). This CDR3 is 15 amino acids long. Trimming left V 5 bases short and J 0 bases short, with 17 bases between. Germline V lookup: CDR1 DFQATT, CDR2 SNEGSKA (reference sequence). The CDR3, as DNA: TGCAGTGCTGATCCCGGGGAAGTTTCCTCCTACGAGCAGTACTTC. It encodes CSADPGEVSSYEQYF.

There are a few counts of this clonotype. The rearrangement joins TRBV12-3 or TRBV12-4 to TRBJ1-1, with unresolved D. The CDR3 spans 15 residues. V lost 5 bases and J 2 bases, leaving 15 bases between the germline ends. The CDR3 DNA is TGTGCCAGCAGTCTCCTTTTGCGGACCAACACTGAAGCTTTCTTT. Translated: CASSLLLRTNTEAFF.

V and J are TRBV20-1 and TRBJ2-1; D might be TRBD2 (6 bases). Germline V gene data show CDR1 as DFQATT and CDR2 as SNEGSKA (reference sequence). The CDR3 runs 15 residues. V was clipped by 6 bases and J by 0 bases, with 15 bases between them. The CDR3 DNA reads TGCAGTGCGCGTAAACTAGCAGGCTCCTACAATGAGCAGTTCTTC. Residues: CSARKLAGSYNEQFF.

This clonotype appeared many times. V usage is TRBV7-2 and J usage is TRBJ2-3; perhaps D is TRBD1 or TRBD2 (5 bases each). Germline V gene sequence: CDR1 SGHTA, CDR2 FQGNSA. V was cut by 5 bases and J by 5 bases, with 14 bases left in between. The CDR3 runs to 14 residues. CDR3 coding DNA: TGTGCCAGCAGCCCACGCCGGGACGGAGATACGCAGTATTTT. It codes for CASSPRRDGDTQYF.

V usage is TRBV6-4 and J usage is TRBJ2-1, with D perhaps matching TRBD2 (6 bases). Germline V CDR1 and CDR2: MRHNA, SNTAGT. V gave up 4 bases and J gave up 4 bases, with 11 bases separating them. CDR3 length: 14 amino acids. The CDR3 DNA sequence: TGTGCCAGCAGTGGACTAGGAAGGTACAATGAGCAGTTCTTC. This sequence encodes CASSGLGRYNEQFF.

This chain uses TRBV12-3 or TRBV12-4 with TRBJ2-5; 8 bases align to TRBD2. Germline trimming cut 7 bases from V and 5 bases from J; bases unmatched to any gene: 12. The CDR3 runs 15 residues. CDR3 nucleotide sequence: TGTGCCAGCACTCTGTCCGGACTAGCTGGGGAGACCCAGTACTTC. Translating gives CASTLSGLAGETQYF.

This clonotype was seen at least ten times. The rearrangement uses TRBV12-3 or TRBV12-4 and TRBJ2-1, with TRBD2 matching over 8 bases. The CDR3 contains 16 residues. With 3 bases clipped from V and 10 bases from J, the junction kept 14 bases outside the gene matches. CDR3 sequence: CASSLVIGTRNLEQFF. CDR3 DNA sequence: TGTGCCAGCAGTTTGGTCATCGGGACTAGAAACCTAGAGCAGTTCTTC.

J is TRBJ2-7 and V is TRBV12-3 or TRBV12-4; tentative D call: TRBD1 (6 bases). V lost 5 bases and J lost 4, with 24 bases in between. The CDR3 loop spans 17 amino acids. CDR3 nucleotide sequence: TGTGCCAGCAGTACCTCCCAGGGGCCCACCTTCTCTTACGAGCAGTACTTC. Residues: CASSTSQGPTFSYEQYF.

This clonotype showed up many times. The chain is built from TRBV5-1 and TRBJ2-1; no definite D call. From germline, CDR1 is SGHRS and CDR2 YFSETQ. V dropped 4 bases and J dropped 5 bases, with 7 bases sitting between them. This CDR3 is 12 amino acids long. The CDR3 here is CASSPSDNEQFF. The CDR3 DNA sequence: TGCGCCAGCAGCCCCAGCGACAATGAGCAGTTCTTC.

This clonotype was counted between two and nine times. The chain recombines TRBV29-1 with TRBJ2-7, with 13 bases that match TRBD2. The CDR3 totals 14 residues. Germline V CDR1 and CDR2: SQVTM, ANQGSEA. The trim removed 6 bases at V and 0 bases at J, leaving 2 bases unmatched. CDR3: CSVGLAGFSYEQYF. The CDR3, as DNA: TGCAGCGTGGGACTAGCGGGGTTCTCCTACGAGCAGTACTTC.